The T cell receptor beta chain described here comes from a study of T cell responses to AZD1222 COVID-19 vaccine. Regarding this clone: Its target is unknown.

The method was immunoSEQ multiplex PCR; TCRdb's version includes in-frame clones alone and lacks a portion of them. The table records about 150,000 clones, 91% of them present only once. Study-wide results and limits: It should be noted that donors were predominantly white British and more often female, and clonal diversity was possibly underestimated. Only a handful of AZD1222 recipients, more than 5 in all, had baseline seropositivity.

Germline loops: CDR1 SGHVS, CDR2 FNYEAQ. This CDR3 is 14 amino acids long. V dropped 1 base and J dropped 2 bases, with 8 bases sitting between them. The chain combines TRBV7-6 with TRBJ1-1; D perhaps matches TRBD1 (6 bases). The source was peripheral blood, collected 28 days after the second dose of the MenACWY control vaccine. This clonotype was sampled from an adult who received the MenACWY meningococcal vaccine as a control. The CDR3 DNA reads TGTGCCAGCAGCTTAGGACAGGCTAACACTGAAGCTTTCTTT. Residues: CASSLGQANTEAFF.